The rows below give T cell receptor beta chains drawn from one sample of a study of CD4+ T cells in melanoma. Sequenced by immunoSEQ multiplex PCR; TCRdb stores in-frame clones only, minus some. This sample has approximately 11,000 clones, with less than 75% found just once. Sequenced sample: cells from a culture (not recorded whether cultured in vitro). These receptors all come from a human donor with melanoma. The CDR3 runs from the conserved cysteine through the conserved F or W. The order of the fields is D gene, CDR3 length, J gene, clone size, V gene, CDR3 DNA, CDR3 protein. The D gene is left open where the match is weak. Expanded clones are given a class, and other clones once, few, many or no size at all.

NA	12	TRBJ2-3	few	TRBV12-5	TGTGCTAGCAGAACTAGCACAGATACGCAGTATTTT	CASRTSTDTQYF
NA	15	TRBJ1-1	NA	TRBV7-8	TGTGCCAGCAGCTCCCGTGCGGCTTCGGGCACTGAAGCTTTCTTT	CASSSRAASGTEAFF
TRBD1	14	TRBJ1-3	NA	TRBV6-1	TGTGCCAGCAGCCGCCAGGGGGACGGAAACACCATATATTTT	CASSRQGDGNTIYF
TRBD2	19	TRBJ2-2	NA	TRBV9	TGTGCCAGCAGCGTAAAAAGAGCGGGAGCGGGGGGGCTTACCGGGGAGCTGTTTTTT	CASSVKRAGAGGLTGELFF
NA	13	TRBJ1-6	NA	TRBV4-2	TGTGCCAGCAGGATGGGTAGCGAATCACCCCTCCACTTT	CASRMGSESPLHF
TRBD1	13	TRBJ2-5	NA	TRBV9	TGTGCCAGCAGCGGGGCAGGGGGCATGTCCCAGTACTTC	CASSGAGGMSQYF
NA	14	TRBJ1-1	NA	TRBV14	TGTGCCAGCAGCACCCGGCGGATGAACACTGAAGCTTTCTTT	CASSTRRMNTEAFF
NA	11	TRBJ2-2	NA	TRBV19	TGTGCCAGTAGAAAGACCGGGGAGCTGTTTTTT	CASRKTGELFF
NA	16	TRBJ1-2	NA	TRBV6-6	TGTGCCAGCAGCGGGGTTGTCCCCGGGACAAAAAATGGCTACACCTTC	CASSGVVPGTKNGYTF
NA	15	TRBJ2-2	NA	TRBV6-5	TGTGCCAGCAGTGTTTGGGGGTCGGACACCGGGGAGCTGTTTTTT	CASSVWGSDTGELFF
NA	15	TRBJ2-2	few	TRBV4-1	TGCGCCAGCAGCCCTATTGGGAGGTCCATCGGGGAGCTGTTTTTT	CASSPIGRSIGELFF
NA	13	TRBJ1-1	NA	TRBV18	TGTGCCAGCCGCGACCAGGTAGACACTGAAGCTTTCTTT	CASRDQVDTEAFF
NA	14	TRBJ1-2	NA	TRBV7-8	TGTGCCAGCAGCTTAGTGCCGCTAAACTATGGCTACACCTTC	CASSLVPLNYGYTF
NA	14	TRBJ2-7	few	TRBV14	TGTGCCAGCAGCCAGGTACGACAGGGAGGGGAGCAGTACTTC	CASSQVRQGGEQYF
NA	16	TRBJ1-6	NA	TRBV5-4	TGTGCCAGCAAAAGGACGGTCTCCTCCTATAATTCACCCCTCCACTTT	CASKRTVSSYNSPLHF
NA	14	TRBJ1-2	NA	TRBV7-6	TGTGCCAGCAGCTTGCGGGCCGGAGACTATGGCTACACCTTC	CASSLRAGDYGYTF
TRBD1	15	TRBJ2-1	NA	TRBV2	TGTGCCAGCAGTGTACAGGGGAGCTCCTACAATGAGCAGTTCTTC	CASSVQGSSYNEQFF
NA	14	TRBJ1-3	NA	TRBV2	TGTGCCAGGGAGGGCACGGACACTGGAAACACCATATATTTT	CAREGTDTGNTIYF
TRBD1	15	TRBJ1-4	NA	TRBV5-1	TGCGCCAGCAGCTTCCGGAGACAGGGAAATGAAAAACTGTTTTTT	CASSFRRQGNEKLFF
TRBD2	16	TRBJ2-3	NA	TRBV5-1	TGCGCCAGCCAAAAAGCGGGGGGGCCGTTTGGGGATACGCAGTATTTT	CASQKAGGPFGDTQYF
NA	15	TRBJ1-6	medium-sized	TRBV30	TGTGCCTGGAGTGACGGACAGTCCTATAATTCACCCCTCCACTTT	CAWSDGQSYNSPLHF
NA	15	TRBJ1-3	NA	TRBV7-9	TGTGCCAGCAGCAGTCCACGGGACGGGGGAAACACCATATATTTT	CASSSPRDGGNTIYF
NA	16	TRBJ2-2	NA	TRBV18	TGTGCCAGCTCACCTTTCACAGTCTCGAACACCGGGGAGCTGTTTTTT	CASSPFTVSNTGELFF
TRBD2	17	TRBJ2-1	NA	TRBV30	TGTGCCTGGAGGGGAATAAAAGCGGGGGCCTACTACAATGAGCAGTTCTTC	CAWRGIKAGAYYNEQFF
NA	12	TRBJ1-5	NA	TRBV5-4	TGTGCCAGCAGCTTGGACGGACAGCCCCAGCATTTT	CASSLDGQPQHF
NA	17	TRBJ2-7	NA	TRBV11-2	TGTGCCAGCAGCTTAGTCGAGTTGGGGGCGCGGGGTTACGAGCAGTACTTC	CASSLVELGARGYEQYF
NA	15	TRBJ2-1	once	TRBV6-5	TGTGCCAGCAGTTACTCGAGATTAGGGGCCAATGAGCAGTTCTTC	CASSYSRLGANEQFF
NA	13	TRBJ2-7	NA	TRBV29-1	TGCAGCGTTGAGCCAGAGAACACCTACGAGCAGTACTTC	CSVEPENTYEQYF
NA	14	TRBJ1-1	medium-sized	TRBV9	TGTGCCAGCAGCGTAGACACCCGGAACACTGAAGCTTTCTTT	CASSVDTRNTEAFF
NA	15	TRBJ2-7	NA	TRBV5-1	TGCGCCAGCAGCTTGGGGGCCAGGGCGCTCACCGAGCAGTACTTC	CASSLGARALTEQYF
NA	15	TRBJ1-1	NA	TRBV5-1	TGCGCCAGCAGCTTGGGTCGGCAGATGAACACTGAAGCTTTCTTT	CASSLGRQMNTEAFF
NA	12	TRBJ2-7	large	TRBV30	TGTGCCTGGAGTGTACGTACGTACGAGCAGTACTTC	CAWSVRTYEQYF
NA	13	TRBJ1-1	few	TRBV7-9	TGTGCCAGCAGCCGAGACCAAAACACTGAAGCTTTCTTT	CASSRDQNTEAFF
NA	13	TRBJ1-2	NA	TRBV29-1	TGCAGCCCACCGACATCATCCTTCTATGGCTACACCTTC	CSPPTSSFYGYTF
TRBD2	18	TRBJ2-3	few	TRBV5-8	TGTGCCAGCAGCCCGGAGCGGGGGCCCTTACTACGCACAGATACGCAGTATTTT	CASSPERGPLLRTDTQYF
TRBD1	14	TRBJ1-2	few	TRBV18	TGTGCCAGCTCACCTAAACAGGGGAACTATGGCTACACCTTC	CASSPKQGNYGYTF
TRBD1	13	TRBJ1-2	NA	TRBV6-5	TGTGCCAGCAGTCGGACAGGGACCTATGGCTACACCTTC	CASSRTGTYGYTF
NA	14	TRBJ1-1	few	TRBV9	TGTGCCAGCAGCAATCGAGCAGAAAATTCTGAAGCTTTCTTT	CASSNRAENSEAFF
TRBD2	17	TRBJ2-1	NA	TRBV5-1	TGCGCCAGCAGCTTAGGACTAGCGGGGGCTTCCTACAATGAGCAGTTCTTC	CASSLGLAGASYNEQFF
TRBD1	17	TRBJ1-4	few	TRBV27	TGTGCCAGCAGTAGACTCCGACAGGGGGGCCATTATGAAAAACTGTTTTTT	CASSRLRQGGHYEKLFF
NA	13	TRBJ1-3	few	TRBV6-1	TGTGCCAGCAGTGGGGGGGCTGGAAACACCATATATTTT	CASSGGAGNTIYF
NA	14	TRBJ1-1	few	TRBV5-1	TGCGCCAGCAGCTTTACAGGGACGAACACTGAAGCTTTCTTT	CASSFTGTNTEAFF
NA	14	TRBJ2-7	NA	TRBV11-2	TGTGCCAGCAGCTTGGCAGGGAATTTCATCGAGCAGTACTTC	CASSLAGNFIEQYF
NA	13	TRBJ1-6	NA	TRBV27	TGTGCCAGTACGAGCTCCTATAATTCACCCCTCCACTTT	CASTSSYNSPLHF
NA	18	TRBJ2-1	few	TRBV7-6	TGTGCCAGCAGCTTTCAGCCTAGGACGAGCCTTTTCTACAATGAGCAGTTCTTC	CASSFQPRTSLFYNEQFF
NA	13	TRBJ2-3	NA	TRBV5-1	TGCGCCAGCAGCTTGGAAAGCACAGATACGCAGTATTTT	CASSLESTDTQYF
TRBD1	15	TRBJ1-1	few	TRBV4-2	TGTGCCAGCAGGCGGTTAGGGGGCATGAACACTGAAGCTTTCTTT	CASRRLGGMNTEAFF
NA	14	TRBJ2-3	NA	TRBV11-2	TGTGCCAGCAGCTCCTCCCCAAATACAGATACGCAGTATTTT	CASSSSPNTDTQYF
TRBD1	17	TRBJ1-4	NA	TRBV5-1	TGCGCCAGCAGCTCAGGACAGGGGGGGGCAACTAATGAAAAACTGTTTTTT	CASSSGQGGATNEKLFF
NA	15	TRBJ2-3	NA	TRBV7-6	TGTGCCAGCAGCTACGACTTCTCCCGCACAGATACGCAGTATTTT	CASSYDFSRTDTQYF
NA	13	TRBJ1-4	NA	TRBV6-6	TGTGCCAGCACCAAAAGCCAGTGGGAAAAACTGTTTTTT	CASTKSQWEKLFF
NA	15	TRBJ2-6	NA	TRBV6-6	TGTGCCAGCAGTTACTCGAGGGTTTGGTCCAACGTCCTGACTTTC	CASSYSRVWSNVLTF
TRBD2	16	TRBJ2-1	NA	TRBV29-1	TGCAGCGTTGAAGATCATCGCCGGGGGGGAGACAATGAGCAGTTCTTC	CSVEDHRRGGDNEQFF
TRBD1	14	TRBJ1-1	medium-sized	TRBV7-3	TGTGCCAGCAGCATGACAGGGCCCAACACTGAAGCTTTCTTT	CASSMTGPNTEAFF
NA	15	TRBJ2-7	NA	TRBV13	TGTGCCAGCAGCTTACGGTACCAGGGGAACTACGAGCAGTACTTC	CASSLRYQGNYEQYF
TRBD1	15	TRBJ2-7	few	TRBV5-1	TGCGCCAGCAGCTTGGTGGGGGACAGACGGTTCGAGCAGTACTTC	CASSLVGDRRFEQYF
NA	16	TRBJ2-6	NA	TRBV7-3	TGTGCCAGCAGCTTATTGGGGAGCTCTGGGGCCAACGTCCTGACTTTC	CASSLLGSSGANVLTF
TRBD1	13	TRBJ1-2	medium-sized	TRBV7-3	TGTGCCAGCAGCTTATTTGAGGGACAGGCGCTCACCTTC	CASSLFEGQALTF
TRBD1	16	TRBJ1-6	medium-sized	TRBV7-9	TGTGCCAGCAGCTCGGGACAGGGGTTCTATAATTCACCCCTCCACTTT	CASSSGQGFYNSPLHF
NA	16	TRBJ2-3	NA	TRBV27	TGTGCCAGCAGTCCGCAGGGGAGGGGGAGCACAGATACGCAGTATTTT	CASSPQGRGSTDTQYF